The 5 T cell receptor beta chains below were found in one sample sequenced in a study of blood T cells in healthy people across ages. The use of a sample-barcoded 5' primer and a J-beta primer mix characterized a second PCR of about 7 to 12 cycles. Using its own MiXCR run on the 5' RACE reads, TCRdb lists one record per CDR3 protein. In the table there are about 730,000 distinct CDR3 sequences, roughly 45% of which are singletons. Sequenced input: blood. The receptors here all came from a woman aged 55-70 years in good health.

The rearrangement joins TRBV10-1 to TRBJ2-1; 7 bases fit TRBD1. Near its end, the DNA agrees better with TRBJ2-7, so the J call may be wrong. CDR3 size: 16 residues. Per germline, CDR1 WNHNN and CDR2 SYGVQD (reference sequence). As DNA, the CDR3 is TGCGCCAGCAATGACGGGACAGCCGTCTCCTACAATGAGCAGTACTTC. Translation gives CASNDGTAVSYNEQYF.

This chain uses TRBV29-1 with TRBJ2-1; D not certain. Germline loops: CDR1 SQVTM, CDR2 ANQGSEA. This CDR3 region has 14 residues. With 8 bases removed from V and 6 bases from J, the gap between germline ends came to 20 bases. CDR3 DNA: TGCAGCCTCGAGTCGGCCGCCGGCCGCAATGAGCAGTTCTTC. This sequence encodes CSLESAAGRNEQFF.

The CDR3 DNA is TGCGCCAGCAGCTTGCAAGCGGATAGAGATACGCAGTATTTT. This codes for CASSLQADRDTQYF. The V call is TRBV5-1, the J call TRBJ2-3, with D maybe TRBD2 (5 bases). Germline-derived CDR1 and CDR2 are SGHRS and YFSETQ. Trimming left V 1 base short and J 5 bases short, with 11 bases between. This CDR3 region has 14 residues.

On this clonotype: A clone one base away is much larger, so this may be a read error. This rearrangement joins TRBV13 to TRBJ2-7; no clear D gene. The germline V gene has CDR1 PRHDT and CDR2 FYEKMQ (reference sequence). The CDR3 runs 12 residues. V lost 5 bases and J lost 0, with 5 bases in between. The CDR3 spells CASSTSSYEQYF. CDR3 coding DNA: TGTGCCAGCAGCACGAGCTCCTACGAGCAGTACTTC.

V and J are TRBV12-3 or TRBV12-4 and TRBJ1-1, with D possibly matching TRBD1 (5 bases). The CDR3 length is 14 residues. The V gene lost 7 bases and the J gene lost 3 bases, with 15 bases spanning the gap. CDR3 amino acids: CASTHYRRDTEAFF. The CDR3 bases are TGTGCCAGCACCCATTACAGGAGAGACACTGAAGCTTTCTTT.